This T cell receptor (gamma chain) was observed in a study of Vδ1+ human thymocytes (dated by TCRdb to the late 2010s). With respect to the entire study: mRNA-level TRG and TRD CDR3 repertoires of highly purified Vdelta1+ thymocytes from young children were characterised as a data resource. Validation of the multiplex-based CDR3 amplicon strategy against 5'RACE-based CDR3 amplicon generation methods had been performed previously. What the work shows at the level of the full study, not this receptor alone: Many TRG clonotypes were found to be shared between donors (up to roughly 7x10^3), whereas TRD repertoires were found to be essentially private (max about 100 shared). Despite high sort purity, approximately 20% of thymic TRD sequences were Vdelta2 (and few Vdelta3), unlike peripheral blood Vdelta1+ controls. Unlike the oligoclonal repertoires in peripheral blood, the thymic TRG and TRD repertoires appeared highly polyclonal, with Gaussian CDR3 length distributions. Because unexpected Vdelta2 sequences could lead to misinterpretation of bulk repertoire data, the authors recommended using highly purified populations and single-cell validation. Because no clustering by age or sex was seen, donors were not stratified by age or sex in the analyses.

Including the terminal cysteine and phenylalanine, the CDR3 comprises 12 residues. Only the CDR3 part of the read is kept: 36 bases, read in frame from the first base. At the junction V is shortened by 5 bases and J by 11 bases; bases outside the gene matches: 12. As encoded in the germline V gene, CDR1 is EGSTGY while CDR2 is YDSYTSSV. In regard to this clone: Its antigen is not yet known. The sample holds no much larger clone one base away, and base qualities are not on file.

Thymic samples were depleted of alphabeta T cells, then CD3+ TCRVdelta1+ TCRVdelta2- thymocytes were FACS-sorted. The purity of the sorted Vdelta1+ thymocytes was between roughly 97% and 99.6%. Thymic specimens came from seven to nine paediatric patients undergoing corrective cardiac surgery, aged from about 5 days to 17 months. Thymic tissue was dispersed, and mononuclear cells were isolated on a Histopaque-1077 density gradient. Staining used anti-TCRVdelta1 clone TS8.2, anti-TCRVdelta2 clone B6, anti-CD3 clone HIT3a and anti-TCRalphabeta clone IP26 antibodies. RNA was isolated using the RNeasy mini kit, and reverse transcription was performed with Superscript III. Multiplex PCR was used to generate CDR3 amplicons, with pooled V-gene forward primers and a constant-region reverse primer carrying Illumina adaptor overhangs. After gel purification, the amplicons were indexed with Nextera index primers during around 8 additional PCR cycles and then purified using AMPure XP beads. The libraries were sequenced on an Illumina MiSeq using paired-end 250 bp reads, dual indexing and a roughly 21% PhiX spike-in. In the source study's methods: FastQC was used to quality check the reads, while ea-utils fastq-join merged the TRG read pairs. Annotation of sequences was performed with IMGT/HighV-QUEST, only productive sequences with unambiguous V-gene assignment were retained, and clonotypes were defined by identical CDR3 sequence. VDJtools 1.1.1, tcR 2.2.3, Treemap and vegan Shannon diversity in R 3.4.4 were used for downstream analysis. Clones were re-identified by TCRdb from the public reads with CATT, and rows with the same DNA were merged. TCRdb, not the authors, supplied the V and J calls. The sample records 8,500 to 13,000 gamma-chain clones, about 47% of which are singletons. The ten largest clones take up 2% of the sample.

The clonotype originates from a boy younger than two who had congenital heart surgery. Material for sequencing was Vdelta1+ gamma-delta thymocytes from the thymus. The cell subset or site label here, explained by the study, means: FACS-sorted CD3+ TCRalphabeta- TCRVdelta1+ TCRVdelta2- thymocytes. The chain is made from TRGV4 and TRGJ1 or TRGJ2. No J gene was available from TCRdb, and it was assigned here by a germline match of the DNA. The nucleotide sequence is given as TGTGCCACCTGGGGGGCGACAACGGAGAAACTCTTT. Protein translation: CATWGATTEKLF.